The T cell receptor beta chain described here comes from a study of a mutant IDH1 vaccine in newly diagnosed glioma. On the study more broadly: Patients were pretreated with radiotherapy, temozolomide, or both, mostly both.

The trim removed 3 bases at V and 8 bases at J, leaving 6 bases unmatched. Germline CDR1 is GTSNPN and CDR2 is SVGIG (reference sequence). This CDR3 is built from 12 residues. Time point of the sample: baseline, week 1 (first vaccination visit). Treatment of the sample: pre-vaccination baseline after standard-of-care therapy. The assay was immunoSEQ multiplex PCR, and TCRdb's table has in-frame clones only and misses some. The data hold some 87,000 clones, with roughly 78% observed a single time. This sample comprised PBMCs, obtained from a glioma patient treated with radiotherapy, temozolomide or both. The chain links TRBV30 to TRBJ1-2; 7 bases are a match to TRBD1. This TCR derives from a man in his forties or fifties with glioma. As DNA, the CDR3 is TGTGCCTGGAGGAAGACAGGGACCGGCTACACCTTC. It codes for CAWRKTGTGYTF.